Below, 31 T cell receptor beta chains from the same sample are listed, as sequenced in a study of tumor and adjacent non-tumor tissue in lung cancer. RNA was extracted from bulk tissue without any cell sorting. This non-tumor lung sample came from over 3 cm beyond the tumor edge. TCRbeta libraries were built with three rounds of nested PCR, modified from ARM-PCR. From the multiplex PCR reads, TCRdb called clonotypes with MiXCR, one entry per CDR3 protein. The data contain about 67,000 distinct CDR3 sequences, roughly 77% of them singletons. Sequencing was done on a sample of distant non-tumor lung tissue. The receptor set was obtained from a man in his sixties with non-small cell lung cancer.

This clonotype occurred a few times. CDR3 loop: CASSLDSGSSYEQYF. The DNA for the CDR3 is TGCGCCAGCAGCTTGGACAGCGGGAGCTCCTACGAGCAGTACTTC. V and J are TRBV5-1 and TRBJ2-7; 8 bases are a match to TRBD2. This CDR3 spans 15 amino acids. CDR1 SGHRS and CDR2 YFSETQ come from the germline V gene. V lost 0 bases and J lost 0; bases outside the gene matches: 2.

This clonotype has only one observation. At one boundary the junction diverges from the germline segment, which might be a read error. The chain couples TRBV11-2 to TRBJ2-1; no firm D call. From germline, CDR1 is SGHAT and CDR2 FQNNGV. The CDR3 contains 15 residues. CDR3 amino acids: CVSSPYFSSYNEQFF. DNA for the CDR3: TGTGTCAGCAGCCCTTACTTCAGCTCCTACAATGAGCAGTTCTTC.

To note about this clonotype: An end of the junction does not agree with germline; a read error may underlie this. V gene TRBV4-1 combines with J gene TRBJ2-7, with D possibly TRBD2 on 6 matching bases. The CDR3 runs 15 residues. CDR1 and CDR2 from the germline V gene are MGHRA and YSYEKL. The CDR3 sequence: CTSSQELEGFYEEYF. In DNA form, the CDR3 reads TGCACCAGCAGCCAAGAATTGGAGGGATTCTACGAGGAGTACTTC.

This clonotype was counted ten times or more. The rearrangement uses TRBV4-1 and TRBJ1-2; D is unclear. V was cut by 3 bases and J by 0 bases, with 14 bases left in between. The germline gives CDR1 MGHRA, CDR2 YSYEKL. The CDR3 is 16 amino acids. The CDR3 reads CASSQAAETPNYGYTF. CDR3 nucleotide sequence: TGCGCCAGCAGCCAGGCCGCAGAGACACCTAACTATGGCTACACCTTC.

This clonotype was seen at least ten times. The chain links TRBV29-1 to TRBJ1-5, with no clear D. Germline V gene data show CDR1 as SQVTM and CDR2 as ANQGSEA. Trimming left V 1 base short and J 0 bases short, with 4 bases between. CDR3 length equals 13 residues. For the CDR3, the DNA is TGCAGCGTTGAAGTGGGTAGCAATCAGCCCCAGCATTTT. It translates to CSVEVGSNQPQHF.

Of note for this clonotype: This could be a read error, since a much larger clone is one nucleotide away. This chain uses TRBV11-2 with TRBJ1-6; TRBD1 matches 7 bases. CDR1 SGHAT and CDR2 FQNNGV come from the germline V gene. There are 14 residues in the CDR3. The CDR3 region is CASSSTGRGSHLHF. As DNA, the CDR3 is TGTGCCAGCAGCTCGACAGGGAGGGGGTCACACCTCCACTTT. Variable domain in full (rest from reference TRBV11-2 and TRBJ1-6): EAGVAQSPRYKIIEKRQSVAFWCNPISGHATLYWYQQILGQGPKLLIQFQNNGVVDDSQLPKDRFSAERLKGVDSTLKIQPAKLEDSAVYLCASSSTGRGSHLHFGNGTRLTVT.

This sequence joins TRBV7-8 and TRBJ2-7; the D gene is possibly TRBD1 (6 bases). CDR1 and CDR2 (germline): SGHVS, FQNEAQ. The CDR3 covers 14 residues. The ends were cut back, 3 bases at V and 2 bases at J, with 11 bases in the middle. The CDR3 loop is CASSFEDRPYEQYF. CDR3 nucleotides: TGTGCCAGCAGCTTTGAGGACAGACCCTACGAGCAGTACTTC.

The CDR3 DNA reads as TGTGCCAGCAGCCTTGGGACAGACCTCTATGGCTACACCTTC. Translated, it gives CASSLGTDLYGYTF. The V and J genes are TRBV11-3 and TRBJ1-2, with TRBD1 matching 7 bases. The germline V gene encodes CDR1 SGHNT and CDR2 YENEEA. The CDR3 runs 14 residues. The ends lost 5 bases at V and 4 bases at J; junction bases unmatched: 7.

In its sample, this clonotype was seen many times. The CDR3 loop is CSARKSGRNTGELFF. The CDR3 DNA sequence: TGCAGTGCTAGAAAAAGCGGGAGGAACACCGGGGAGCTGTTTTTT. The chain couples TRBV20-1 to TRBJ2-2; TRBD2 matches at 8 bases. Germline V gene data show CDR1 as DFQATT and CDR2 as SNEGSKA (reference sequence). V dropped 2 bases and J dropped 1; count of bases not matched to a gene: 3. The length of the CDR3 is 15 residues.

With regard to this clonotype: The conserved closing phenylalanine or tryptophan is absent in this CDR3, likely reflecting a read error. J is TRBJ2-2 and V is TRBV5-6; weak D call: TRBD1 (5 bases). Germline V gene lookup returns CDR1 SGHDT and CDR2 YYEEEE. Trimming pared 2 bases from V and 5 bases from J, leaving 13 bases between. The CDR3 contains 15 residues. The CDR3 bases are TGTGCCAGCAGCTTTTGGACATGGCCTACCGGGGAGCTGTTTTAT. As protein: CASSFWTWPTGELFY.

This chain joins TRBV5-4 and TRBJ1-5; maybe TRBD1 (6 bases). Looked up from germline, CDR1 is SGHNT and CDR2 is YYREEE (reference sequence). This CDR3 has 14 amino acids. Here the CDR3 reads CVSSRGGLGQPQHF. The DNA for the CDR3 is TGTGTTAGCAGTCGGGGGGGGCTTGGTCAGCCCCAGCATTTT.

This clonotype was seen a handful of times. One junction end does not reproduce the germline sequence, and a read error may be involved. This chain joins TRBV6-2 or TRBV6-3 and TRBJ1-5; 7 bases are a match to TRBD1. CDR3 length: 14 residues. Germline V gene lookup returns CDR1 MNHEY and CDR2 SVGEGT. CDR3 in amino acids: CTSRGDLGNQSQHF. DNA of the CDR3: TGTACCAGCAGGGGGGACTTAGGCAATCAGTCCCAGCATTTT.

Regarding this clonotype: Relative to the germline gene, one junction end is altered; a read error may explain this. The chain uses TRBV5-5 and TRBJ1-2, with a possible D match to TRBD1 (6 bases). In germline, CDR1 is SGHKS, CDR2 YYEKEE (reference sequence). The CDR3 totals 15 residues. DNA of the CDR3: TGTGCCAGCAGCCCAAGGACAGACCCAACTTATGACTACATCTTC. Protein: CASSPRTDPTYDYIF.

This clonotype was counted once. Because it lacks the conserved phenylalanine or tryptophan at the end, this CDR3 is likely a read error. It is unclear where the CDR3 begins or ends on the DNA, so no DNA is shown, and the CDR3 is as TCRdb lists it. The chain is built from TRBV11-1 and TRBJ2-2; no check of the table's D call, TRBD2, against the DNA was made. With termini counted, the CDR3 has 14 amino acids. Germline V gives CDR1 SGHAT, CDR2 FQDESV (reference sequence). CDR3 sequence: CASSDTSGTGELLL.

This chain joins TRBV6-1 and TRBJ1-2; 8 bases are shared with TRBD1. V lost 5 bases and J lost 11; bases outside the gene matches: 10. CDR3 length: 13 amino acids. The germline gives CDR1 MNHNS, CDR2 SASEGT. The CDR3 DNA sequence: TGTGCCAGCAGTTACGTGACAGGGGATAGTTACACCTTC. It codes for CASSYVTGDSYTF.

Of note for this clonotype: With a much larger clone just one base away, this may be a read error. The chain joins TRBV7-9 to TRBJ2-7, with 14 positions matching TRBD2. CDR1 and CDR2 from the germline V gene are SEHNR and FQNEAQ (reference sequence). Trimming removed 5 bases from V and 8 bases from J; junction bases left unmatched: 8. The CDR3 is made up of 15 amino acids. The CDR3 loop is CASSATSGRASKQYF. The DNA of the CDR3 is TGTGCCAGCAGCGCGACTAGCGGGAGGGCCAGCAAGCAGTACTTC.

This clonotype was picked up many times. The chain combines TRBV6-5 with TRBJ2-7; no clear D. The CDR3 sequence is 15 residues long. The germline CDR1 and CDR2 sequences are MNHEY and SVGAGI. V shed 0 bases and J shed 2 bases, with 11 bases lying between them. CDR3 sequence (DNA): TGTGCCAGCAGTTACTCAGTGGGATCAGCCTACGAGCAGTACTTC. Protein sequence: CASSYSVGSAYEQYF.

For this clonotype: Germline and junction disagree at one end, which may indicate a read error. V usage is TRBV9 and J usage is TRBJ2-3; 7 nucleotides match TRBD1. CDR1 and CDR2 from the germline V gene are SGDLS and YYNGEE. This CDR3 has 15 residues. This chain's CDR3 is CASSISGMGTDTRYF. CDR3 DNA sequence: TGTGCCAGCAGCATTAGTGGGATGGGGACAGATACGCGGTATTTT.

With respect to this clonotype: One end of the junction varies from germline; a read error may be responsible. This rearrangement joins TRBV6-2 or TRBV6-3 to TRBJ2-5, with TRBD2 matching over 7 bases. The CDR3 has 15 residues. The germline V gene encodes CDR1 MNHEY and CDR2 SVGEGT. CDR3 bases: TGTGCTAGCAGTTTAAAAGGGGCGGGAGAAGAGACCCAGTACTTC. Translation: CASSLKGAGEETQYF.

As to this clonotype: This clone may be a read error of a much larger clone one base away. This rearrangement joins TRBV20-1 to TRBJ2-1; 8 positions agree with TRBD2. The V and J ends lost 6 bases and 5 bases, in that order; junction bases with no gene match: 12. The CDR3 has 15 residues. Germline values: CDR1 DFQATT, CDR2 SNEGSKA (reference sequence). CDR3 residues: CSARGVTSVDNEQFF. The CDR3, as DNA: TGCAGTGCCAGGGGCGTGACTAGCGTTGACAATGAGCAGTTCTTC.

About this clonotype: Since a much larger clone is just one base distant, this may be a read error. This chain joins TRBV12-3 or TRBV12-4 and TRBJ1-1; no reliable D call. This CDR3 is 14 amino acids long. Trimming removed 6 bases at V and 1 base at J, with 12 bases between. The chain's CDR3 is CASSLVRTNTEAFF. DNA for the CDR3: TGTGCCAGCAGCCTAGTCAGGACGAACACTGAAGCTTTCTTT.

To note about this clonotype: A much larger clone lies one base from this, so it may be a read error. V and J are TRBV19 and TRBJ2-2; D is unclear. V lost 7 bases to trimming and J lost 6 bases, with 6 bases between them. The CDR3 has 11 residues. CDR1 LNHDA and CDR2 SQIVND come from the germline V gene (reference sequence). The CDR3 nucleotides read TGTGCCAGTATCTTTGCCGGGGAGCTGTTTTTT. As protein: CASIFAGELFF.

Comment on this clonotype: At one of its ends the junction is not consistent with the germline gene, which may arise from a read error. J is TRBJ1-3 and V is TRBV29-1; the D is unclear. The germline V gene encodes CDR1 SQVTM and CDR2 ANQGSEA. The CDR3 is 11 amino acids. DNA of the CDR3: TGCAGCGTTGTATTCGGAAGCACCATATATTTT. Amino acid sequence: CSVVFGSTIYF.

In the case of this clonotype: One end of the junction fails to match germline, which may point to a read error. The V call is TRBV28, the J call TRBJ1-1, with D possibly matching TRBD1 (5 bases). Germline CDR1 MDHEN, CDR2 SYDVKM. This CDR3 contains 15 residues. CDR3 coding DNA: TGTACCAGCAGCTTTGGAGGGACTATGAACACTGAAGCTTTCTTT. Residues: CTSSFGGTMNTEAFF.

V gene TRBV12-3 or TRBV12-4 combines with J gene TRBJ2-1; 7 bases agree with TRBD2. V dropped 8 bases and J dropped 7; count of bases not matched to a gene: 14. There are 15 residues in the CDR3. This CDR3 is CASDLPQRDHNEQFF. The DNA of the CDR3 is TGTGCCAGCGATCTCCCTCAGCGGGACCATAATGAGCAGTTCTTC.

This clonotype appeared a few times. A read error may be the cause here, since a much bigger clone is one base away. This chain connects TRBV20-1 to TRBJ2-1; TRBD1 aligns across 7 bases. CDR1 and CDR2 (germline): DFQATT, SNEGSKA (reference sequence). The CDR3 extends over 13 amino acids. Trimming at V came to 7 bases and at J to 0 bases, leaving 3 bases not matched to a gene. Here the CDR3 reads CSVGQYSYNEQFF. CDR3 coding DNA: TGCAGTGTGGGACAGTACTCCTACAATGAGCAGTTCTTC.

This clonotype was counted at least ten times. The gene calls are TRBV28 and TRBJ2-3; the D call may be TRBD1 or TRBD2 (6 bases each). Germline-derived CDR1 and CDR2 are MDHEN and SYDVKM. V was shortened by 6 bases and J by 2 bases, with 21 bases between the two germline ends. CDR3 length: 17 amino acids. CDR3 DNA: TGTGCCAGCAGCTCCCCAAGCCGGAGGGGGACCACAGATACGCAGTATTTT. Translating gives CASSSPSRRGTTDTQYF.

This chain joins TRBV29-1 and TRBJ2-3; 9 bases are shared with TRBD1. This CDR3 comprises 16 residues. Germline assignment: CDR1 SQVTM and CDR2 ANQGSEA. In DNA, the CDR3 is TGCGGTGTCGGTACAATCGGGACAGGGATCGCAGATACGCAGTATTTT. Encoded protein: CGVGTIGTGIADTQYF.

Comments on this clonotype: The junction departs from germline at one end; a sequencing error may be responsible. The rearrangement joins TRBV12-3 or TRBV12-4 to TRBJ2-2; TRBD2 matches 7 bases. This CDR3 has 15 residues. Here the CDR3 DNA reads TGTGCCAGTAGTTTTCTCGGGGGGATGGCCGGGGAGCTGTTTTTT. Translation: CASSFLGGMAGELFF.

On this clonotype itself: At one of its ends the junction is not consistent with the germline gene, which may arise from a read error. The CDR3 sequence is CASSSGLPKEIQYF. In nucleotides, the CDR3 is TGTGCCAGCAGCTCGGGACTACCGAAGGAGATCCAGTACTTC. V gene TRBV12-3 or TRBV12-4 combines with J gene TRBJ2-5, with TRBD2 identical over 7 bases. The CDR3 totals 14 residues.

To note about this clonotype: One end of the junction does not line up with germline, which may come from a read error. The V and J genes are TRBV11-2 and TRBJ2-2, with a possible D match to TRBD2 (5 bases). There are 12 residues in the CDR3. Germline V gene sequence: CDR1 SGHAT, CDR2 FQNNGV. This chain's CDR3 is CASSEVTGELLF. The CDR3 region has the DNA TGTGCCAGCAGCGAAGTCACCGGGGAGCTGCTTTTT.